This T cell receptor beta chain is from a study of blood T cell repertoires in COVID-19. The germline V gene encodes CDR1 LGHNA and CDR2 YNFKEQ. With 0 bases clipped from V and 0 bases from J, the junction kept 15 bases outside the gene matches. The CDR3 runs to 21 residues. In the study's own analysis: Cell counts per sample came from amplifying reference gene primers. The method was immunoSEQ multiplex PCR; TCRdb's version includes in-frame clones alone and lacks a portion of them. Clone size and the V and J calls come from that table; the DNA yielded D and trimming. The sample contains roughly 190,000 clones, about nine tenths of which appear only once.

The V call is TRBV4-2, the J call TRBJ2-7, with 12 bases matching TRBD2. Input material: PBMCs or T cells enriched from blood (not recorded which). This TCR came from a woman aged 25 to 39 who had recovered from COVID-19. CDR3 nucleotides: TGTGCCAGCAGCCAAGACGTTCCCGGACTAGCGGGACTAAATTACTCCTACGAGCAGTACTTC. It yields the protein CASSQDVPGLAGLNYSYEQYF.